These 24 T cell receptor beta chains came from one sample sequenced in a study of shared clonotypes between healthy human individuals. Sequencing was performed with immunoSEQ multiplex PCR; in TCRdb, only in-frame clones are kept and a portion is missing. The data hold hundreds of thousands of clones, with roughly 96% observed a single time. It was CD45RO-negative cells, positively selected for CCR7, that made up naive CD8 cells, with terminally differentiated effector memory CD45RA+ cells excluded. Sequencing used naive CD8+ T cells sorted from blood. Source of these receptors: a woman aged 25-40 years in good health.

The chain couples TRBV27 to TRBJ2-7, with 10 bases lining up with TRBD2. Germline loops: CDR1 MNHEY, CDR2 SMNVEV (reference sequence). V lost 5 bases to trimming and J lost 3 bases; unmatched junction nucleotides: 7. This CDR3 is built from 15 residues. The CDR3 region has the DNA TGTGCCAGCAGTGCGGGACTAGCGAGAATCTACGAGCAGTACTTC. Encoded protein: CASSAGLARIYEQYF.

The chain is built from TRBV5-8 and TRBJ1-1; weak D call: TRBD1 (6 bases). Between the trimmed V and J ends, which lost 8 bases and 10 bases, there was a span of 12 bases. Germline CDR1 reads SGHTS; CDR2 reads YDEGEE. CDR3 length equals 10 residues. CDR3 residues: CASTGLAAFF. DNA of the CDR3: TGTGCCAGTACAGGGTTGGCAGCTTTCTTT.

The gene calls are TRBV6-6 and TRBJ1-1; the D gene is possibly TRBD1 (5 bases). Germline-derived CDR1 and CDR2 are MNHNY and SVGAGI (reference sequence). The CDR3 is 15 amino acids. V was trimmed by 5 bases and J by 1 base, leaving 14 bases between them. CDR3 coding DNA: TGTGCCAGCAGTGGCAGGGACGAGGAGAACACTGAAGCTTTCTTT. Its protein is CASSGRDEENTEAFF.

This rearrangement joins TRBV4-1 to TRBJ2-1, with 9 bases aligning to TRBD2. CDR3 length: 16 residues. Looked up from germline, CDR1 is MGHRA and CDR2 is YSYEKL. V shed 4 bases and J 6 bases; nucleotides not matched to a gene: 10. The CDR3: CASSRDIAGARNEQFF. CDR3 DNA: TGCGCCAGCAGCCGGGATATAGCGGGAGCCCGCAATGAGCAGTTCTTC.

The CDR3 sequence: CASSLSVSGANVLTF. In DNA form, the CDR3 reads TGTGCCAGCAGTTTATCGGTCTCTGGGGCCAACGTCCTGACTTTC. The chain is built from TRBV27 and TRBJ2-6, with D unresolved. V gave up 0 bases and J gave up 0 bases, with 3 bases separating them. This CDR3 is built from 15 residues. CDR1 and CDR2 (germline): MNHEY, SMNVEV (reference sequence).

J is TRBJ2-2 and V is TRBV27, with TRBD2 identical over 14 bases. This CDR3 contains 18 residues. Germline CDR1 is MNHEY and CDR2 is SMNVEV (reference sequence). After removal of 2 bases from V and 5 bases from J, the junction contained 7 bases not matched to a gene. CDR3 nucleotides: TGTGCCAGCAGTTTAAACGGACTAGCGGGAGGAAGAACCGGGGAGCTGTTTTTT. Residues: CASSLNGLAGGRTGELFF.

The chain carries TRBV4-1 and TRBJ1-4; perhaps TRBD1 as D (5 bases). V gave up 4 bases and J gave up 8 bases, with 11 bases separating them. Per the germline V gene, CDR1 is MGHRA and CDR2 is YSYEKL. The CDR3 runs to 13 residues. The CDR3 reads CASSLLWTEKLFF. CDR3 in DNA: TGCGCCAGCAGCCTTTTATGGACAGAAAAACTGTTTTTT.

The rearrangement links TRBV7-9 to TRBJ2-1; 7 nucleotides match TRBD1. The V segment lost 5 bases and the J segment 7 bases; nucleotides outside the gene matches: 8. The CDR3 consists of 14 residues. CDR1 is SEHNR and CDR2 is FQNEAQ in the germline V gene (reference sequence). CDR3 sequence reads: CASSHGRDSNEQFF. The CDR3 region has the DNA TGTGCCAGCAGCCACGGCCGGGACAGTAATGAGCAGTTCTTC.

The rearrangement links TRBV6-4 to TRBJ2-2, with D uncertain. The CDR3 runs 13 residues. Looked up from germline, CDR1 is MRHNA and CDR2 is SNTAGT. The germline V and J ends were trimmed by 1 base and 8 bases, with 8 bases remaining between them. The DNA for the CDR3 is TGTGCCAGCAGTGACTGGGTCGGAGGGGAGCTGTTTTTT. Its translation: CASSDWVGGELFF.

CDR3 nucleotides: TGTGCCAGCAGCTTGGCGGTAGCGGGAGTCCCCTACGAGCAGTACTTC. Encoded protein: CASSLAVAGVPYEQYF. The chain links TRBV5-5 to TRBJ2-7, with TRBD2 matching 9 bases. The J segment lost 2 bases and the V segment lost 0 bases, leaving 6 bases of the junction unmatched. The germline V gene encodes CDR1 SGHKS and CDR2 YYEKEE (reference sequence). CDR3 size: 16 residues. The whole variable domain, filled in from reference TRBV5-5 and TRBJ2-7, reads DAGVTQSPTHLIKTRGQQVTLRCSPISGHKSVSWYQQVLGQGPQFIFQYYEKEERGRGNFPDRFSARQFPNYSSELNVNALLLGDSALYLCASSLAVAGVPYEQYFGPGTRLTVT.

The chain employs TRBV2 and TRBJ1-2, with 8 bases fitting TRBD1. This CDR3 comprises 17 residues. The V gene's germline CDR1 is SNHLY and CDR2 FYNNEI. Germline trimming cut 6 bases from V and 1 base from J; bases unmatched to any gene: 13. DNA for the CDR3: TGTGCCAGCAGGGGGACAGGAACGGGCCCTTTTAACTATGGCTACACCTTC. Translated: CASRGTGTGPFNYGYTF.

The gene calls are TRBV28 and TRBJ1-1, with D hard to call. From germline, CDR1 is MDHEN and CDR2 SYDVKM. Trimming took off 3 bases at V and 6 bases at J, with 14 bases between the two ends. The CDR3 runs to 14 residues. CDR3 in DNA: TGTGCCAGCAGTTTTGGAGGTGTTTTGGCTGAAGCTTTCTTT. Residues: CASSFGGVLAEAFF.

This clone was observed once. The rearrangement links TRBV13 to TRBJ1-2, with no clear D. The CDR3 covers 14 residues. CDR1 and CDR2 (germline): PRHDT, FYEKMQ (reference sequence). V lost 2 bases and J lost 8, with 15 bases in between. The DNA for the CDR3 is TGTGCCAGCAGCTTACTGGACTCAACCGGCGGCTACACCTTC. This codes for CASSLLDSTGGYTF.

The chain is built from TRBV2 and TRBJ2-1; TRBD2 aligns across 8 bases. The J segment lost 7 bases and the V segment lost 9 bases, leaving 17 bases of the junction unmatched. Germline lookup yields CDR1 SNHLY and CDR2 FYNNEI. This CDR3 region has 16 residues. This CDR3 reads CASGSGGRTLRNEQFF. CDR3 nucleotide sequence: TGTGCCAGTGGGAGCGGCGGGAGGACCCTACGGAATGAGCAGTTCTTC.

The CDR3 spells CASSGVAGEGETQYF. The DNA for the CDR3 is TGTGCCAGCAGCGGTGTAGCGGGAGAGGGAGAGACCCAGTACTTC. The chain uses TRBV9 and TRBJ2-5; 9 positions agree with TRBD2. Germline assignment: CDR1 SGDLS and CDR2 YYNGEE. CDR3 length: 15 amino acids. The J segment lost 4 bases and the V segment lost 3 bases, leaving 7 bases of the junction unmatched. Variable domain in full (rest from reference TRBV9 and TRBJ2-5): DSGVTQTPKHLITATGQRVTLRCSPRSGDLSVYWYQQSLDQGLQFLIQYYNGEERAKGNILERFSAQQFPDLHSELNLSSLELGDSALYFCASSGVAGEGETQYFGPGTRLLVL.

The gene calls are TRBV19 and TRBJ1-4; no definite D call. From germline, CDR1 is LNHDA and CDR2 SQIVND (reference sequence). The CDR3 spans 15 residues. V lost 0 bases and J 10 bases, leaving 15 bases between the germline ends. The chain's CDR3 is CASSIEAPTRGKLFF. CDR3 nucleotides: TGTGCCAGTAGTATAGAAGCTCCGACTCGGGGAAAACTGTTTTTT. The full variable domain, with the rest looked up from reference TRBV19 and TRBJ1-4, is DGGITQSPKYLFRKEGQNVTLSCEQNLNHDAMYWYRQDPGQGLRLIYYSQIVNDFQKGDIAEGYSVSREKKESFPLTVTSAQKNPTAFYLCASSIEAPTRGKLFFGSGTQLSVL.

This chain connects TRBV27 to TRBJ2-5; 14 bases are a match to TRBD2. The CDR3 has 18 amino acids. V dropped 5 bases and J dropped 5; count of bases not matched to a gene: 13. Germline V gene data show CDR1 as MNHEY and CDR2 as SMNVEV (reference sequence). CDR3 nucleotide sequence: TGTGCCAGCAGTACCATCGGGACTAGCGGGAGCGGGTACGAGACCCAGTACTTC. It is translated as CASSTIGTSGSGYETQYF.

The chain is built from TRBV5-1 and TRBJ2-7, with 7 bases that match TRBD2. This CDR3 is built from 16 residues. After removal of 0 bases from V and 5 bases from J, the junction contained 11 bases not matched to a gene. Germline assignment: CDR1 SGHRS and CDR2 YFSETQ. The CDR3 loop is CASSLAGVGGPHEQYF. As DNA, the CDR3 is TGCGCCAGCAGCTTGGCCGGGGTGGGAGGGCCCCACGAGCAGTACTTC. The whole variable domain, filled in from reference TRBV5-1 and TRBJ2-7, reads KAGVTQTPRYLIKTRGQQVTLSCSPISGHRSVSWYQQTPGQGLQFLFEYFSETQRNKGNFPGRFSGRQFSNSRSEMNVSTLELGDSALYLCASSLAGVGGPHEQYFGPGTRLTVT.

V and J are TRBV27 and TRBJ1-6; D uncertain. The V and J ends lost 1 base and 16 bases respectively, with 17 bases between them. The CDR3 spans 14 residues. Germline assignment: CDR1 MNHEY and CDR2 SMNVEV (reference sequence). Here the CDR3 DNA reads TGTGCCAGCAGTTTATTCCCCGACGCCCTTTATCTCCACTTT. Translation gives CASSLFPDALYLHF.

The rearrangement joins TRBV27 to TRBJ2-7; TRBD1 agrees at 7 bases. The J segment lost 2 bases and the V segment lost 5 bases, leaving 6 bases of the junction unmatched. The CDR3 totals 14 residues. Germline lookup yields CDR1 MNHEY and CDR2 SMNVEV (reference sequence). The DNA for the CDR3 is TGTGCCAGCAGTACAACAGGGGCAACCTACGAGCAGTACTTC. Amino acids: CASSTTGATYEQYF.

This chain links TRBV27 with TRBJ1-2; no definite D call. The germline V gene has CDR1 MNHEY and CDR2 SMNVEV (reference sequence). Trimming took off 2 bases at V and 7 bases at J, with 14 bases between the two ends. The CDR3 is made up of 14 amino acids. CDR3 nucleotide sequence: TGTGCCAGCAGTTTAGTAGCCAGCGGGAGTGGCTACACCTTC. Translating gives CASSLVASGSGYTF.

In this sample, this clone turned up once. Other nucleotide sequences from this sample produce the same CDR3. The gene calls are TRBV11-2 and TRBJ2-7; unclear D gene. CDR1 SGHAT and CDR2 FQNNGV come from the germline V gene. Trimming shortened V by 5 bases and J by 0 bases, and 5 bases separated the two germline ends. This CDR3 spans 12 amino acids. For the CDR3, the DNA is TGTGCCAGCAGCGATAGCTCCTACGAGCAGTACTTC. This encodes CASSDSSYEQYF.

J is TRBJ1-1 and V is TRBV4-1; D is unclear. Trimming took 3 bases from V and 1 from J, leaving 15 bases between them. The CDR3 is made up of 16 amino acids. The germline V gene encodes CDR1 MGHRA and CDR2 YSYEKL. DNA for the CDR3: TGCGCCAGCAGCCATCCCGAGGGCAGCGCGAACACTGAAGCTTTCTTT. This codes for CASSHPEGSANTEAFF.

This rearrangement joins TRBV7-3 to TRBJ1-5, with 7 bases fitting TRBD1. The CDR3 spans 16 residues. J gave up 7 bases and V 3 bases, and 12 bases lay outside the gene matches. Germline CDR1 reads SGHTA; CDR2 reads FQGTGA. This CDR3 is CASSFPTDRAGQPQHF. The CDR3 DNA follows: TGTGCCAGCAGCTTCCCCACAGACAGGGCTGGCCAGCCCCAGCATTTT.